This TCR beta chain was documented in a study of cytomegalovirus exposure and HLA in healthy donors. Findings of the study overall: Reports credit the classifier with highly specific, highly sensitive diagnosis of cytomegalovirus status.

PCR amplification relied on 60 Vbeta primers (plus 13 Jbeta primers). Some clones are missing from TCRdb's copy, which holds only in-frame ones; the method was immunoSEQ multiplex PCR. The repertoire holds roughly 100,000 clones, with around 79% as singletons. CDR3 size: 12 residues. Per the germline V gene, CDR1 is LNHDA and CDR2 is SQIVND (reference sequence). V was pared by 11 bases and J by 5 bases, with 13 bases between. Notes on this clone: Antigen: not known.

Sequencing was carried out using PBMCs. The clonotype originates from a man aged 60 to 75 in good health and CMV-seronegative. The chain is built from TRBV19 and TRBJ1-5; the D gene is possibly TRBD1 (5 bases). This CDR3 reads CAVAGWDQPQHF. The DNA of the CDR3 is TGTGCCGTCGCAGGGTGGGATCAGCCCCAGCATTTT.